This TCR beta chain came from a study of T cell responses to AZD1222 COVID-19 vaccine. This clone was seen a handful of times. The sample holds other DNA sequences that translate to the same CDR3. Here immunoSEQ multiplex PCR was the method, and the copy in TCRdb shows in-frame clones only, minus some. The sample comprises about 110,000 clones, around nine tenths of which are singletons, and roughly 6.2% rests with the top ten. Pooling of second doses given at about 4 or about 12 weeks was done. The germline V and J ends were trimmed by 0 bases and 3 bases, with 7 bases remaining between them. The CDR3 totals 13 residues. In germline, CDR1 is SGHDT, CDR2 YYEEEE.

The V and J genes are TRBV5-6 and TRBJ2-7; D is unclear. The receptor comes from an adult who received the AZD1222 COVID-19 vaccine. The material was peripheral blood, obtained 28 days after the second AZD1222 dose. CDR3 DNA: TGTGCCAGCAGCTTGGGCAGGAGCTACGAGCAGTACTTC. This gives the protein CASSLGRSYEQYF.